The T cell receptor beta chain described here comes from a study of blood T cell repertoires in COVID-19. Study in general: Acute and convalescent COVID-19 samples came from the United States, Italy and Spain. Sources were T cells, B-cell-depleted T cells, or PBMCs; the material itself was cDNA or gDNA.

In the study's own analysis: Reference gene primers were amplified, and this amplification served to estimate nucleated cell counts. Clones were read by immunoSEQ multiplex PCR, and TCRdb kept only the in-frame ones, dropping some. V and J calls and clone size follow that table, whereas D and trimming were derived from the DNA. The table includes some 250,000 clones, approximately 89% detected once. Recruitment covered under 25 US areas and drew participants whose ages spanned 18 to 89 years. This TCR was sampled from a woman in her thirties with acute COVID-19. The specimen sequenced was PBMCs or T cells enriched from blood (not recorded which).

As DNA, the CDR3 is TGTGCCATCAGTGATCGGGGGGAGAACACTGAAGCTTTCTTT. Translated: CAISDRGENTEAFF. The chain has TRBV10-3 and TRBJ1-1; maybe TRBD1 (5 bases). Germline loops: CDR1 ENHRY, CDR2 SYGVKD. The CDR3 consists of 14 residues. V lost 3 bases and J 1 base, leaving 9 bases between the germline ends.